This T cell receptor beta chain was captured in a study of blood T cell repertoires in COVID-19. About the study: Samples of COVID-19 (acute and convalescent) were obtained from the United States, Italy and Spain. The analysed material was cDNA or gDNA that came from T cells, B-cell-depleted T cells, or PBMCs.

From germline, CDR1 is SGDLS and CDR2 YYNGEE. This CDR3 is 16 amino acids long. The V end was cut by 0 bases, the J end by 5 bases, with 14 bases between. Original handling: It was from reference gene primer amplification that nucleated cell counts were estimated. Here immunoSEQ multiplex PCR was the method, and the copy in TCRdb shows in-frame clones only, minus some. V and J calls and clone size are copied from that table; D and trimming were computed from the DNA. Of 200,000 to 300,000 clones in the sample, 80% to 90% are singletons; the top ten hold about 1.4%. This sequence originates from a woman between 40 and 55 years old who had recovered from COVID-19. J is TRBJ2-2 and V is TRBV9, with D perhaps matching TRBD2 (7 bases). Sequencing was carried out using peripheral blood. CDR3 protein: CASSVAGGLRTGELFF. CDR3 nucleotides: TGTGCCAGCAGCGTAGCCGGGGGGCTGCGGACCGGGGAGCTGTTTTTT.